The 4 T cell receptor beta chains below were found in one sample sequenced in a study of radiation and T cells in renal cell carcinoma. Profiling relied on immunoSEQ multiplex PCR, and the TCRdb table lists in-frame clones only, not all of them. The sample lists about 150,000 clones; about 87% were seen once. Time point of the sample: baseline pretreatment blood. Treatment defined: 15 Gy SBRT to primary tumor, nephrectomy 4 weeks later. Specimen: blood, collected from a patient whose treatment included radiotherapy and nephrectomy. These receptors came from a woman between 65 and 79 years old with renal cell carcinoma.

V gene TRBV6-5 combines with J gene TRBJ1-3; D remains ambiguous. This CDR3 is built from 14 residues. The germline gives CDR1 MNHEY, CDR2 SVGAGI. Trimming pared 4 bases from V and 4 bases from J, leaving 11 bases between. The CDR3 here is CASSFASPGNTIYF. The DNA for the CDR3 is TGTGCCAGCAGTTTCGCCTCCCCCGGAAACACCATATATTTT.

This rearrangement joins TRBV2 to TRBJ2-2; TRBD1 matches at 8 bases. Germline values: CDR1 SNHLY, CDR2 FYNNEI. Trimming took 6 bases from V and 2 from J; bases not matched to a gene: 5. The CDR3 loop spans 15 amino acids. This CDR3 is CASREDRVNTGELFF. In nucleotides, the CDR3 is TGTGCCAGCAGGGAGGACAGGGTAAACACCGGGGAGCTGTTTTTT.

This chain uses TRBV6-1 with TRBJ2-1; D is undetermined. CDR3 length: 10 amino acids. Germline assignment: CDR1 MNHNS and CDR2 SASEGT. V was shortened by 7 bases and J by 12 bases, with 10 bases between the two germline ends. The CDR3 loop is CASNELLQFF. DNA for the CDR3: TGTGCCAGCAACGAGTTATTGCAGTTCTTC.

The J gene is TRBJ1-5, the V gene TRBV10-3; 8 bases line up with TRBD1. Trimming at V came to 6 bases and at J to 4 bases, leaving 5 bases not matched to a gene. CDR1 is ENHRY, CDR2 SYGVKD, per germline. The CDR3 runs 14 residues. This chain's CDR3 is CAISLGQVNQPQHF. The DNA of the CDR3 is TGTGCCATCAGCCTGGGACAGGTTAATCAGCCCCAGCATTTT.